What follows are 16 T cell receptor beta chains derived from one specimen sequenced in a study of T cell responses to AZD1222 COVID-19 vaccine. TCRdb's copy holds only in-frame clones and misses some; the assay was immunoSEQ multiplex PCR. This table has roughly 50,000 clones, about 89% appearing once. The sample consisted of peripheral blood, taken 28 days after the second AZD1222 dose. The origin of the receptors is an adult who received the AZD1222 COVID-19 vaccine.

The CDR3 spells CASSHGPFTDTQYF. CDR3 in DNA: TGTGCCAGCAGCCACGGGCCCTTCACAGATACGCAGTATTTT. The rearrangement uses TRBV3-1 (or the pseudogene TRBV3-2) and TRBJ2-3; D gene uncertain. V was shortened by 3 bases and J by 2 bases, with 9 bases between the two germline ends. Germline CDR1 reads LGHDT; CDR2 reads YNNKEL (reference sequence). CDR3 length equals 14 residues.

This clone was recorded a few times. The chain carries TRBV19 and TRBJ1-4; the match to TRBD1 covers 7 bases. The CDR3 runs 15 residues. Trimming at V came to 0 bases and at J to 8 bases, leaving 6 bases not matched to a gene. CDR1 is LNHDA, CDR2 SQIVND, per germline (reference sequence). This CDR3 is CASSIDRQGSEKLFF. The CDR3 region has the DNA TGTGCCAGTAGTATAGATCGACAGGGTTCGGAAAAACTGTTTTTT.

The V gene is TRBV2, the J gene TRBJ2-2; D ambiguous. With 7 bases removed from V and 4 bases from J, the gap between germline ends came to 13 bases. The germline V gene encodes CDR1 SNHLY and CDR2 FYNNEI. CDR3 length: 14 residues. The CDR3 reads CASNIGSGTGELFF. The CDR3, as DNA: TGTGCCAGCAACATCGGATCAGGCACCGGGGAGCTGTTTTTT.

The CDR3, as DNA: TGCGCCAGCAGCTTGGAGGTGAACACTGAAGCTTTCTTT. Translating it yields CASSLEVNTEAFF. The V call is TRBV5-1, the J call TRBJ1-1; D not resolved. With 0 bases removed from V and 0 bases from J, the gap between germline ends came to 3 bases. The germline gives CDR1 SGHRS, CDR2 YFSETQ. This CDR3 is 13 amino acids long.

V and J are TRBV19 and TRBJ2-7; maybe TRBD2 (5 bases). V lost 3 bases and J lost 6, with 9 bases in between. The CDR3 spans 12 residues. The germline gives CDR1 LNHDA, CDR2 SQIVND (reference sequence). CDR3 nucleotides: TGTGCCAGTAGTATTCGGGATTCCGAGCAGTACTTC. Translated, it gives CASSIRDSEQYF.

The chain has TRBV5-1 and TRBJ2-1, with TRBD2 matching over 9 bases. CDR3 length: 20 amino acids. Germline-derived CDR1 and CDR2 are SGHRS and YFSETQ. The ends lost 0 bases at V and 0 bases at J; junction bases unmatched: 13. CDR3 loop: CASSLAGTSSLRSSYNEQFF. CDR3 bases: TGCGCCAGCAGCTTGGCGGGGACTAGCTCACTACGCAGCTCCTACAATGAGCAGTTCTTC.

The V and J genes are TRBV4-1 and TRBJ1-1; D uncertain. V was shortened by 0 bases and J by 6 bases, with 8 bases between the two germline ends. CDR1 is MGHRA and CDR2 is YSYEKL in the germline V gene. The length of the CDR3 is 13 residues. For the CDR3, the DNA is TGCGCCAGCAGCCAAGACAGGTATGCTGAAGCTTTCTTT. Amino acids: CASSQDRYAEAFF.

V and J are TRBV29-1 and TRBJ2-1; D may be TRBD1 (5 bases). From germline, CDR1 is SQVTM and CDR2 ANQGSEA. This CDR3 comprises 13 residues. The V gene lost 2 bases and the J gene lost 8 bases, with 13 bases spanning the gap. CDR3 sequence reads: CSVERWGLDEQFF. The CDR3 DNA is TGCAGCGTTGAAAGGTGGGGCTTGGATGAGCAGTTCTTC.

This rearrangement joins TRBV7-9 to TRBJ1-1; D is undetermined. The CDR3 runs to 12 residues. The germline gives CDR1 SEHNR, CDR2 FQNEAQ (reference sequence). Between the trimmed V and J ends, which lost 1 base and 10 bases, there was a span of 10 bases. This chain's CDR3 is CASSLGTARAFF. The CDR3 nucleotides read TGTGCCAGCAGCTTAGGGACGGCTAGAGCTTTCTTT.

V gene TRBV5-6 combines with J gene TRBJ1-3; D ambiguous. This CDR3 has 14 residues. The germline CDR1 and CDR2 sequences are SGHDT and YYEEEE. V was trimmed by 0 bases and J by 0 bases, leaving 4 bases between them. The CDR3: CASSLGFSGNTIYF. In nucleotides, the CDR3 is TGTGCCAGCAGCTTGGGATTCTCTGGAAACACCATATATTTT.

The J gene is TRBJ1-5, the V gene TRBV19, with D uncertain. Per germline, CDR1 LNHDA and CDR2 SQIVND (reference sequence). Trimming stripped 3 bases from V and 6 bases from J, with 15 bases between. There are 15 residues in the CDR3. CDR3 residues: CASSMSIVMSQPQHF. The CDR3 DNA follows: TGTGCCAGTAGTATGAGTATTGTCATGAGTCAGCCCCAGCATTTT.

This clone appeared once. The rearrangement uses TRBV27 and TRBJ1-2, with 7 nucleotides matching TRBD1. The germline V gene encodes CDR1 MNHEY and CDR2 SMNVEV (reference sequence). The CDR3 runs to 14 residues. V lost 1 base to trimming and J lost 6 bases; unmatched junction nucleotides: 5. CDR3 sequence: CASSLLATGNGYTF. The CDR3 DNA reads as TGTGCCAGCAGTTTATTGGCGACAGGGAATGGCTACACCTTC.

The chain uses TRBV5-3 and TRBJ2-7; 12 bases match TRBD2. TRBV5-3 is reported as an ORF; its role is uncertain. J was trimmed by 5 bases and V by 6 bases; bases with no gene match: 9. This CDR3 contains 15 residues. CDR3 residues: CARNLTSGSLDEQYF. CDR3 DNA sequence: TGTGCCAGAAACCTGACTAGCGGGAGTCTCGACGAGCAGTACTTC.

The chain employs TRBV19 and TRBJ2-7; TRBD2 agrees at 7 bases. Looked up from germline, CDR1 is LNHDA and CDR2 is SQIVND (reference sequence). The CDR3 length is 12 residues. Trimming cost V 10 bases and J 2 bases; bases outside gene matches: 5. The CDR3 protein is CATGRGPYEQYF. The CDR3 DNA reads as TGTGCCACAGGGAGGGGCCCCTACGAGCAGTACTTC.

CDR3 in DNA: TGTGCCAGCAGCCAAGTGGGACAGGGTGGAGGCTACACCTTC. Its translation: CASSQVGQGGGYTF. The rearrangement links TRBV3-1 (or the pseudogene TRBV3-2) to TRBJ1-2; 9 bases fit TRBD1. Germline CDR1 and CDR2: LGHDT and YNNKEL (reference sequence). V gave up 1 base and J gave up 8 bases; unmatched junction bases: 5. CDR3 length equals 14 residues.

The chain has TRBV11-3 and TRBJ2-3; D call uncertain. Trimming pared 0 bases from V and 7 bases from J, leaving 11 bases between. CDR1 SGHNT and CDR2 YENEEA come from the germline V gene. The CDR3 covers 14 residues. CDR3 sequence: CASSLEPNTNTQYF. The DNA for the CDR3 is TGTGCCAGCAGCTTAGAACCGAACACGAATACGCAGTATTTT.